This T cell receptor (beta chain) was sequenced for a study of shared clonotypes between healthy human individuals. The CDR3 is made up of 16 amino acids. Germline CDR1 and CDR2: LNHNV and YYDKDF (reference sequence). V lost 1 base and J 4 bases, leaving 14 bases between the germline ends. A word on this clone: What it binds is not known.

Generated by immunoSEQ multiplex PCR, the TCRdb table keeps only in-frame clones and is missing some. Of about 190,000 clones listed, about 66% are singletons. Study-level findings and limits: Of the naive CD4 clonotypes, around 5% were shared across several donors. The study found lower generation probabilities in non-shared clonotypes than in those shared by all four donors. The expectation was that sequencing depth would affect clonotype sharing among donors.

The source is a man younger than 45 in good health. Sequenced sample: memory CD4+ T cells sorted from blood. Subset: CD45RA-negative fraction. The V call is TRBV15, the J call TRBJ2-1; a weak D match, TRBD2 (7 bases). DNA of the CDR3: TGTGCCACCAGCAGAGTTAAGGGGGAGGGTTACAATGAGCAGTTCTTC. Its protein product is CATSRVKGEGYNEQFF.